Shown below are 20 T cell receptor beta chains from a single sample sequenced in a study of control samples from healthy donors and cancer patients. Assay: immunoSEQ multiplex PCR; the TCRdb copy retains only in-frame clones and omits some. The sample records more than 95,000 clones, around 86% being singletons. Source material: blood. These receptors were collected from a man aged 35-49 years in good health.

A single count supports this clone. The V and J genes are TRBV10-1 and TRBJ2-2, with 8 bases identical to TRBD1. Per germline, CDR1 WNHNN and CDR2 SYGVQD (reference sequence). V was pared by 6 bases and J by 4 bases, with 7 bases of the junction left unmatched. This CDR3 comprises 15 residues. CDR3 loop: CASSQDRGSTGELFF. The CDR3 DNA sequence: TGCGCCAGCAGCCAAGACAGGGGAAGCACCGGGGAGCTGTTTTTT.

The chain combines TRBV6-5 with TRBJ2-7, with 12 bases aligning to TRBD1. This CDR3 contains 14 residues. The junction had 7 bases not matched to a gene; V was cut back by 6 bases and J by 7 bases. In germline, CDR1 is MNHEY, CDR2 SVGAGI. CDR3 protein: CASRLGQGAFEQYF. CDR3 nucleotide sequence: TGTGCCAGCAGGCTGGGACAGGGGGCTTTTGAGCAGTACTTC.

The rearrangement links TRBV5-4 to TRBJ2-2, with D perhaps matching TRBD2 (6 bases). The CDR3 totals 15 residues. Trimming shortened V by 2 bases and J by 3 bases, and 11 bases separated the two germline ends. Germline CDR1 reads SGHNT; CDR2 reads YYREEE (reference sequence). The CDR3 spells CASSFVGGHTGELFF. The CDR3 DNA sequence: TGTGCCAGCAGCTTTGTCGGGGGTCACACCGGGGAGCTGTTTTTT.

This clone was counted a single time. The chain joins TRBV7-3 to TRBJ2-3; TRBD1 might be the D (6 bases). Germline CDR1 and CDR2: SGHTA and FQGTGA. The CDR3 consists of 15 residues. The ends were cut back, 1 base at V and 0 bases at J, with 8 bases in the middle. CDR3 in amino acids: CASSLSRGSTDTQYF. In DNA, the CDR3 is TGTGCCAGCAGCTTAAGCAGGGGAAGCACAGATACGCAGTATTTT.

In DNA form, the CDR3 reads TGTGCCCGCGCGGCCCTGGGGCAGGGCACCGGGGAGCTGTTTTTT. This translates into CARAALGQGTGELFF. The chain joins TRBV2 to TRBJ2-2; D possibly corresponds to TRBD1 (5 bases). Trimming took 11 bases from V and 4 from J, leaving 20 bases between them. The CDR3 consists of 15 residues. Germline values: CDR1 SNHLY, CDR2 FYNNEI.

The J gene is TRBJ2-7, the V gene TRBV5-8; D unclear. Germline CDR1 and CDR2: SGHTS and YDEGEE. The V and J ends lost 1 base and 0 bases respectively, with 17 bases between them. This CDR3 has 17 amino acids. The CDR3 here is CASSLIGLRLSSYEQYF. Written as DNA, the CDR3 is TGTGCCAGCAGCTTGATTGGTTTGAGATTAAGCTCCTACGAGCAGTACTTC.

CDR3 loop: CASSLGGLRGTQYF. The CDR3 DNA sequence: TGTGCCAGCAGCTTAGGGGGACTCCGAGGGACCCAGTACTTC. The chain joins TRBV7-2 to TRBJ2-5, with D perhaps TRBD2 (6 bases). Germline lookup yields CDR1 SGHTA and CDR2 FQGNSA. The CDR3 has 14 residues. V was clipped by 1 base and J by 7 bases, with 13 bases between them.

The J gene is TRBJ1-1, the V gene TRBV3-1 (or the pseudogene TRBV3-2); 7 nucleotides agree with TRBD1. Germline trimming cut 2 bases from V and 2 bases from J; bases unmatched to any gene: 5. The CDR3 is made up of 15 amino acids. The germline V gene has CDR1 LGHDT and CDR2 YNNKEL (reference sequence). The CDR3 region has the DNA TGTGCCAGCAGCCAATCGGGGACAGCAAACACTGAAGCTTTCTTT. It specifies CASSQSGTANTEAFF.

The rearrangement links TRBV6-4 to TRBJ1-1, with D unresolved. This CDR3 region has 14 residues. V lost 6 bases and J 10 bases, leaving 21 bases between the germline ends. The germline gives CDR1 MRHNA, CDR2 SNTAGT. The CDR3 spells CASRSGEGTIRAFF. DNA of the CDR3: TGTGCCAGCAGATCCGGTGAGGGTACAATCAGAGCTTTCTTT.

The genes are TRBV6-2 or TRBV6-3 and TRBJ2-1, with 7 bases aligning to TRBD2. Germline loops: CDR1 MNHEY, CDR2 SVGEGT. The CDR3 runs to 15 residues. Trimming took 5 bases from V and 0 from J; bases not matched to a gene: 4. The CDR3 DNA is TGTGCCAGCAGTGGGGCGGGGGACTCCTACAATGAGCAGTTCTTC. Translating gives CASSGAGDSYNEQFF.

The CDR3 protein is CAWSVQGRTEAFF. CDR3 DNA: TGTGCCTGGAGTGTACAAGGGAGGACTGAAGCTTTCTTT. The V gene is TRBV30, the J gene TRBJ1-1; D not resolved. V was cut by 0 bases and J by 5 bases, with 10 bases left in between. Germline-derived CDR1 and CDR2 are GTSNPN and SVGIG (reference sequence). The CDR3 has 13 residues. The entire variable domain, with the rest obtained from reference TRBV30 and TRBJ1-1, is as follows: SQTIHQWPATLVQPVGSPLSLECTVEGTSNPNLYWYRQAAGRGLQLLFYSVGIGQISSEVPQNLSASRPQDRQFILSSKKLLLSDSGFYLCAWSVQGRTEAFFGQGTRLTVV.

The rearrangement uses TRBV3-1 (or the pseudogene TRBV3-2) and TRBJ2-4; D is ambiguous. This CDR3 is 13 amino acids long. V shed 0 bases and J shed 6 bases, with 6 bases lying between them. Germline V gene data show CDR1 as LGHDT and CDR2 as YNNKEL (reference sequence). CDR3 protein: CASSQDGRNIQYF. CDR3 bases: TGTGCCAGCAGCCAAGATGGAAGAAACATTCAGTACTTC.

The chain links TRBV7-2 to TRBJ2-7; the D is unclear. The CDR3 consists of 15 residues. The germline CDR1 and CDR2 sequences are SGHTA and FQGNSA. V shed 5 bases and J shed 3 bases, with 17 bases lying between them. The CDR3 region has the DNA TGTGCCAGCAGCCTATACCCCCCCTCTCTCTACGAGCAGTACTTC. Its translation: CASSLYPPSLYEQYF.

The chain employs TRBV5-1 and TRBJ1-2; D might be TRBD1 (6 bases). This CDR3 contains 17 residues. V was clipped by 0 bases and J by 4 bases, with 19 bases between them. Germline loops: CDR1 SGHRS, CDR2 YFSETQ. CDR3 residues: CASSLDSQQGIGYGYTF. The DNA of the CDR3 is TGCGCCAGCAGCTTGGATTCCCAACAGGGCATCGGCTATGGCTACACCTTC.

This chain links TRBV5-8 with TRBJ1-5; tentative D call: TRBD1 (5 bases). The germline V gene has CDR1 SGHTS and CDR2 YDEGEE. This CDR3 region has 15 residues. Trimming shortened V by 1 base and J by 6 bases, and 14 bases separated the two germline ends. The CDR3 spells CASSLRPGTGQPQHF. CDR3 sequence (DNA): TGTGCCAGCAGCTTGCGACCAGGGACTGGTCAGCCCCAGCATTTT.

The chain uses TRBV6-1 and TRBJ1-1, with D uncertain. The CDR3 is 17 residues long. The germline CDR1 and CDR2 sequences are MNHNS and SASEGT. V was pared by 2 bases and J by 3 bases, with 19 bases between. CDR3 coding DNA: TGTGCCAGCAGTGAAAATGAGGTACGGGCTTCGTACACTGAAGCTTTCTTT. Residues: CASSENEVRASYTEAFF.

The chain combines TRBV7-9 with TRBJ2-7; 11 bases match TRBD2. The CDR3 loop spans 15 amino acids. Germline CDR1 and CDR2: SEHNR and FQNEAQ (reference sequence). The V and J ends lost 4 bases and 2 bases, in that order; junction bases with no gene match: 4. The CDR3 reads CASSSRLAGTYEQYF. CDR3 coding DNA: TGTGCCAGCAGCTCTAGACTAGCGGGGACCTACGAGCAGTACTTC.

The J gene is TRBJ2-1, the V gene TRBV18; 7 bases match TRBD1. V dropped 5 bases and J dropped 0; count of bases not matched to a gene: 4. CDR1 KGHSH and CDR2 LQKENI come from the germline V gene. The CDR3 totals 15 residues. The CDR3 reads CASSEGQASYNEQFF. The CDR3 nucleotides are TGTGCCAGCTCAGAAGGACAGGCCTCCTACAATGAGCAGTTCTTC.

This chain links TRBV11-2 with TRBJ1-6; unclear D gene. The V end lost 1 base, the J end lost 3 bases, and 4 bases lay between the germline ends. The CDR3 extends over 14 amino acids. Germline-derived CDR1 and CDR2 are SGHAT and FQNNGV. The CDR3 DNA reads TGTGCCAGCAGCTTAGGGCTCTATAATTCACCCCTCCACTTT. It specifies CASSLGLYNSPLHF.

The genes are TRBV4-1 and TRBJ1-6; D remains unclear. The germline V and J ends were trimmed by 0 bases and 9 bases, with 24 bases remaining between them. This CDR3 contains 19 residues. Germline CDR1 reads MGHRA; CDR2 reads YSYEKL. The CDR3 reads CASSQDRSHGKFLGSPLHF. In DNA form, the CDR3 reads TGCGCCAGCAGCCAAGATAGAAGTCACGGAAAATTTTTGGGTTCACCCCTCCACTTT.